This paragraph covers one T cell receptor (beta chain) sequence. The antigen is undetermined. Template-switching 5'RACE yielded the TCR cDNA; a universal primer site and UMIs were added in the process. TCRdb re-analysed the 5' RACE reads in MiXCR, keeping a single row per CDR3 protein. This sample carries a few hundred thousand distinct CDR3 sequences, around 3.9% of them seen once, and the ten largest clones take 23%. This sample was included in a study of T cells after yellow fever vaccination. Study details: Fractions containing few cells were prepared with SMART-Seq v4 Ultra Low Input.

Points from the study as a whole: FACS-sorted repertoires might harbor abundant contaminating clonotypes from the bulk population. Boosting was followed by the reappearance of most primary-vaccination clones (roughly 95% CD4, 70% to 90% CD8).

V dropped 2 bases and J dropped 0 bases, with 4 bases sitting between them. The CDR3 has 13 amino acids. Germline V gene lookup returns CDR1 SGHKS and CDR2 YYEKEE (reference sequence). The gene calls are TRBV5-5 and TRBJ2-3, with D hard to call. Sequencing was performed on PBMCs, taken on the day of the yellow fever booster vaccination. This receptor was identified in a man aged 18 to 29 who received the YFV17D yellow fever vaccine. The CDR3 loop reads CASSFASTDTQYF. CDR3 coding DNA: TGTGCCAGCAGCTTCGCAAGCACAGATACGCAGTATTTT. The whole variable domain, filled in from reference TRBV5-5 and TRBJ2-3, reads DAGVTQSPTHLIKTRGQQVTLRCSPISGHKSVSWYQQVLGQGPQFIFQYYEKEERGRGNFPDRFSARQFPNYSSELNVNALLLGDSALYLCASSFASTDTQYFGPGTRLTVL.